These 3 T cell receptor beta chains came from one sample sequenced in a study of Tregs in tolerant kidney transplant recipients. Clones were read by immunoSEQ multiplex PCR, and TCRdb kept only the in-frame ones, dropping some. Here the sample spans tens of thousands of clones, 83% being singletons. The sequenced sample was CD4+ T cells from blood. These receptors all stem from a human donor in good health.

V and J are TRBV19 and TRBJ2-7; 8 nucleotides align to TRBD2. V was pared by 4 bases and J by 3 bases, with 11 bases of the junction left unmatched. The CDR3 consists of 16 residues. Per germline, CDR1 LNHDA and CDR2 SQIVND (reference sequence). The DNA for the CDR3 is TGTGCCAGTAGTACCGGGACCGGGACTAGGATCTACGAGCAGTACTTC. Translation gives CASSTGTGTRIYEQYF.

The chain has TRBV7-2 and TRBJ2-7; 12 bases are shared with TRBD1. Germline CDR1 SGHTA, CDR2 FQGNSA. V lost 2 bases and J lost 5; bases outside the gene matches: 7. This CDR3 spans 16 amino acids. CDR3: CASSLSGQGAVNEQYF. The DNA of the CDR3 is TGTGCCAGCAGCTTATCGGGACAGGGGGCTGTAAACGAGCAGTACTTC.

V gene TRBV19 combines with J gene TRBJ1-6; no definite D call. The germline gives CDR1 LNHDA, CDR2 SQIVND (reference sequence). The CDR3 is made up of 14 amino acids. With 3 bases removed from V and 10 bases from J, the gap between germline ends came to 13 bases. The CDR3 reads CASSIIDWESPLHF. The CDR3 DNA sequence: TGTGCCAGTAGTATTATCGATTGGGAATCACCCCTCCACTTT.